This TCR beta chain was identified in a study of blood T cell repertoires in COVID-19 (dated by TCRdb to 2020 to 2021). Regarding the complete study: Samples covering the acute and convalescent phases of COVID-19 were provided by collaborators in the United States, Italy and Spain. Samples were obtained from the ongoing ImmuneRACE study (first 160 participants) and from about 1,300 subjects provided by 6 global collaborators. The sample metadata nearly always contained a de-identified subject ID, COVID-19 status, age in years and sex. Subjects who had been exposed to COVID-19, were actively infected with it, or had recovered from it provided the deeply sampled blood TCRbeta repertoires that made up the dataset. The repertoires were made available in a free public database intended to serve as a resource for research on the immune response to SARS-CoV-2. Where available, HLA class I and class II types were taken from metadata supplied by the sample provider and were not determined by assay-based typing. The material from the prospective study consisted of cDNA or gDNA derived from T cells, B-cell-depleted T cells, or PBMCs.

This clone was counted a single time. There is no known antigen for this receptor. Per-base quality was not reported, and no clone a single base away is much larger than it. CDR1 and CDR2, per the germline V gene, are SGHRS and YFSETQ. CDR3 length: 14 amino acids, cysteine to phenylalanine. Solely the CDR3 DNA is kept, with 42 bases framed from the first base. V is clipped by 3 bases and J by 8 bases, and the sequence between their germline boundaries is 15 bases long. TCRbeta CDR3 regions were amplified from genomic DNA by means of the immunoSEQ Assay, a bias-controlled multiplex PCR. Processing in the source paper ran as follows. Nucleated cell counts per sample were estimated from amplification of reference gene primers within the assay. To quantify the absolute abundance of each unique TCRbeta CDR3 rearrangement, sequence reads were collapsed and filtered. For each sample, productive Simpson clonality was calculated as the square root of Simpson's diversity index across productive rearrangements. The source is immuneACCESS, and TCRdb retained only in-frame sequences with V and J called. Part of the clones is not carried over; for the studies checked, unresolved V genes explain less than half of this, and the remainder is unexplained. Clonal size and the V and J genes are those of that table, whereas D and trimming came from the DNA. In this sample the table shows around 200,000 clones, about nine tenths of which occur a single time. Around 0.77% of the sample rests with the top ten.

What the authors observed across the whole study: How much clinical and demographic metadata was included differed by source and by participant, and the metadata was provided uncurated.

In the prospective study, participants were about 18 to 89 years old, resided in around 25 geographic areas of the United States, and were enrolled through a virtual design. In the prospective study, participants were assigned to cohorts based on the clinical history participants reported in a screening survey and a study questionnaire. ImmuneRACE Cohort 3 recovered participants were defined by two consecutive negative NP/OP PCR tests, healthcare professional clearance, or symptom resolution. Mobile phlebotomists in the prospective study collected whole blood, serum and a nasopharyngeal or oropharyngeal swab from every participant. Additional blood draws and questionnaires over an approximately two-month period could optionally be provided by prospective study participants. Prospective study blood samples were shipped either frozen or at room temperature before DNA extraction.

The chain links TRBV5-1 with TRBJ1-3; the D gene is unclear. The sequenced sample consisted of PBMCs or T cells enriched from blood (not recorded which). The clonotype originates from a young woman who had recovered from COVID-19. The base sequence is TGCGCCAGCAGCTCCGGCCTCAACGGAGACACCATATATTTT. This codes for CASSSGLNGDTIYF.